These 30 T cell receptor beta chains were sequenced from one sample in a study of cytomegalovirus exposure and HLA in healthy donors. The PCR contained 60 Vbeta and 13 Jbeta primers. Some clones are missing from TCRdb's copy, which holds only in-frame ones; the method was immunoSEQ multiplex PCR. The sample consists of 85,000 to 100,000 clones, 70% to 80% of them appearing once. Sequenced material: PBMCs. These receptors were obtained from a man aged 55 to 70 in good health and CMV-seropositive.

The rearrangement uses TRBV5-1 and TRBJ2-1; 11 nucleotides align to TRBD2. With V trimmed by 0 bases and J by 7 bases, 6 bases remained unmatched. The CDR3 loop spans 16 amino acids. Germline V gives CDR1 SGHRS, CDR2 YFSETQ. As DNA, the CDR3 is TGCGCCAGCAGCTTGGACCTAGCGGGGGGTACTAATGAGCAGTTCTTC. Translation gives CASSLDLAGGTNEQFF.

In this sample, this clone turned up a few times. This sequence joins TRBV5-1 and TRBJ2-7; 10 positions agree with TRBD2. This CDR3 contains 15 residues. Trimming at V came to 2 bases and at J to 4 bases, leaving 6 bases not matched to a gene. Germline V gene sequence: CDR1 SGHRS, CDR2 YFSETQ. The CDR3 DNA is TGCGCCAGCAGCTTTGGCCTAGCGGGGGCTTACGAGCAGTACTTC. Translated: CASSFGLAGAYEQYF.

The genes are TRBV19 and TRBJ2-5; the match to TRBD1 covers 10 bases. The junction had 5 bases not matched to a gene; V was cut back by 0 bases and J by 4 bases. This CDR3 has 16 residues. Germline CDR1 LNHDA, CDR2 SQIVND (reference sequence). This CDR3 is CASSIDSGQGRETQYF. CDR3 nucleotide sequence: TGTGCCAGTAGTATAGATTCGGGACAGGGGCGAGAGACCCAGTACTTC.

For this clone: One end of the junction does not line up with germline, which may come from a read error. V gene TRBV7-9 combines with J gene TRBJ1-2; D is uncertain. CDR3 length: 15 amino acids. CDR1 and CDR2 from the germline V gene are SEHNR and FQNEAQ (reference sequence). The CDR3 DNA reads as TGTTCCAGCAGTCCCCCGTTTATGGCCGGGGAGGGCTACACCTTC. Translating it yields CSSSPPFMAGEGYTF. Supplemented by reference TRBV7-9 and TRBJ1-2, the full variable domain reads DTGVSQNPRHKITKRGQNVTFRCDPISEHNRLYWYRQTLGQGPEFLTYFQNEAQLEKSRLLSDRFSAERPKGSFSTLEIQRTEQGDSAMYLCSSSPPFMAGEGYTFGSGTRLTVV.

This clone appeared a single time. This sequence joins TRBV2 and TRBJ2-5, with 7 bases matching TRBD1. The germline V gene has CDR1 SNHLY and CDR2 FYNNEI. V lost 3 bases, J lost 7 bases, and 11 bases stayed unmatched. The CDR3 is 15 residues long. For the CDR3, the DNA is TGTGCCAGCAGTGAGGTCCAAGGCTCAGGGGGGACCCAGTACTTC. It is translated as CASSEVQGSGGTQYF.

The chain is built from TRBV9 and TRBJ2-1; 8 nucleotides match TRBD1. Trimming at V came to 3 bases and at J to 3 bases, leaving 17 bases not matched to a gene. Looked up from germline, CDR1 is SGDLS and CDR2 is YYNGEE. The length of the CDR3 is 19 residues. As DNA, the CDR3 is TGTGCCAGCAGCGGAAATAGGGGGACAGGTTTTAAATACTACAATGAGCAGTTCTTC. Protein sequence: CASSGNRGTGFKYYNEQFF.

The J gene is TRBJ1-2, the V gene TRBV29-1; 12 nucleotides align to TRBD1. Germline values: CDR1 SQVTM, CDR2 ANQGSEA. J gave up 8 bases and V 4 bases, and 5 bases lay outside the gene matches. This CDR3 comprises 13 residues. The CDR3 nucleotides are TGCAGCGTTGTGGGACAGGGGGCTAGAGGCTACACCTTC. This sequence encodes CSVVGQGARGYTF.

V is TRBV19 and J is TRBJ2-1, with 7 positions matching TRBD1. V lost 5 bases to trimming and J lost 2 bases; unmatched junction nucleotides: 6. Germline CDR1 reads LNHDA; CDR2 reads SQIVND (reference sequence). This CDR3 has 15 residues. This CDR3 reads CASSPQGSTYNEQFF. The CDR3 bases are TGTGCCAGTAGTCCACAGGGGTCGACCTACAATGAGCAGTTCTTC. Full variable domain (remainder filled in from reference TRBV19 and TRBJ2-1): DGGITQSPKYLFRKEGQNVTLSCEQNLNHDAMYWYRQDPGQGLRLIYYSQIVNDFQKGDIAEGYSVSREKKESFPLTVTSAQKNPTAFYLCASSPQGSTYNEQFFGPGTRLTVL.

This clone was seen a few times. V gene TRBV10-1 combines with J gene TRBJ2-3; 11 bases map to TRBD1. J lost 8 bases, V lost 8 bases, and 9 bases had no gene match. CDR3 length: 14 residues. CDR1 and CDR2 from the germline V gene are WNHNN and SYGVQD (reference sequence). In nucleotides, the CDR3 is TGCGCCAGCGTGGGGACAGGGGGAATCGGTACGCAGTATTTT. This gives the protein CASVGTGGIGTQYF.

The chain couples TRBV6-6 to TRBJ1-3; perhaps TRBD1 as D (5 bases). CDR1 is MNHNY and CDR2 is SVGAGI in the germline V gene (reference sequence). The CDR3 contains 15 residues. Trimming took 5 bases from V and 7 from J, leaving 18 bases between them. The DNA for the CDR3 is TGTGCCAGCAGTGCCAGGGCCTTCTCTAAGAACACCATATATTTT. It is translated as CASSARAFSKNTIYF.

V and J are TRBV29-1 and TRBJ1-2; 7 nucleotides align to TRBD1. CDR3 length equals 12 residues. CDR1 is SQVTM, CDR2 ANQGSEA, per germline. The DNA for the CDR3 is TGCAGTGGCGGGACAGTAGGCTATGGCTACACCTTC. Its protein product is CSGGTVGYGYTF.

This chain links TRBV7-9 with TRBJ1-2; TRBD1 matches at 10 bases. J lost 6 bases, V lost 5 bases, and 9 bases had no gene match. This CDR3 region has 15 residues. Germline V gene data show CDR1 as SEHNR and CDR2 as FQNEAQ (reference sequence). The CDR3 DNA reads TGTGCCAGCAGCCACGGGACAGGGGTGGTGGATGGCTACACCTTC. Amino acids: CASSHGTGVVDGYTF.

CDR3 DNA sequence: TGTGCCAGCGGGGCGTACCAAGAGACCCAGTACTTC. Residues: CASGAYQETQYF. The V gene is TRBV27, the J gene TRBJ2-5; a weak D match, TRBD1 (5 bases). CDR1 is MNHEY, CDR2 SMNVEV, per germline (reference sequence). The CDR3 length is 12 residues. V was cut by 8 bases and J by 0 bases, with 7 bases left in between.

The CDR3 region is CASSLILGTRETQYF. The CDR3 nucleotides are TGCGCCAGCAGCTTAATATTAGGGACTAGGGAGACCCAGTACTTC. The rearrangement uses TRBV5-1 and TRBJ2-5; 8 bases are a match to TRBD2. The CDR3 is 15 residues long. CDR1 SGHRS and CDR2 YFSETQ come from the germline V gene. With 2 bases clipped from V and 5 bases from J, the junction kept 8 bases outside the gene matches.

The rearrangement uses TRBV7-9 and TRBJ2-2; a weak D match, TRBD2 (6 bases). Germline CDR1 reads SEHNR; CDR2 reads FQNEAQ (reference sequence). With 4 bases removed from V and 1 base from J, the gap between germline ends came to 13 bases. The CDR3 runs 16 residues. The CDR3 here is CASSSRWGENTGELFF. The DNA for the CDR3 is TGTGCCAGCAGCTCCCGGTGGGGGGAGAACACCGGGGAGCTGTTTTTT.

This clone is judged medium-sized. The chain joins TRBV7-5 to TRBJ1-5; the DNA was not used to check the table's D call, TRBD1. TRBV7-5 is noted as a pseudogene. The CDR3 extends over 13 amino acids. CDR3 region: CARSHPQYQPQHF. CDR3 sequence (DNA): TGTGCCAGAAGCCATCCCCAATATCAGCCCCAGCATTTT.

V gene TRBV27 combines with J gene TRBJ1-2; no definite D call. V was shortened by 5 bases and J by 8 bases, with 9 bases between the two germline ends. Germline CDR1 MNHEY, CDR2 SMNVEV (reference sequence). This CDR3 spans 11 amino acids. CDR3 in DNA: TGTGCCAGCAGTCCTATGGGCGGCTACACCTTC. Protein product: CASSPMGGYTF.

This chain joins TRBV6-5 and TRBJ1-1, with 7 bases matching TRBD1. There are 16 residues in the CDR3. CDR1 is MNHEY and CDR2 is SVGAGI in the germline V gene. The J segment lost 3 bases and the V segment lost 0 bases, leaving 7 bases of the junction unmatched. The DNA for the CDR3 is TGTGCCAGCAGTTACTCGTCAATCCAGGGGGACACTGAAGCTTTCTTT. This codes for CASSYSSIQGDTEAFF.

This chain uses TRBV28 with TRBJ1-4; 7 bases are shared with TRBD1. The CDR3 runs to 15 residues. V trimming: 5 bases; J trimming: 7 bases; junction bases outside the gene matches: 10. Germline-derived CDR1 and CDR2 are MDHEN and SYDVKM. For the CDR3, the DNA is TGTGCCAGCAGTCAACTGGGACAGATCGGTGAAAAACTGTTTTTT. It yields the protein CASSQLGQIGEKLFF.

CDR3 sequence reads: CASSPGTLYQETQYF. In nucleotides, the CDR3 is TGCGCCAGCAGCCCCGGGACTCTGTACCAAGAGACCCAGTACTTC. The chain employs TRBV4-1 and TRBJ2-5; tentatively, D is TRBD2 (6 bases). Deletions cut 4 bases from V and 0 bases from J, with 12 bases between. Germline lookup yields CDR1 MGHRA and CDR2 YSYEKL. The CDR3 contains 15 residues.

The CDR3 loop reads CASSWGASYGYTF. As DNA, the CDR3 is TGTGCCAGCAGCTGGGGAGCTAGCTATGGCTACACCTTC. The rearrangement uses TRBV7-2 and TRBJ1-2; D gene uncertain. This CDR3 spans 13 amino acids. Germline assignment: CDR1 SGHTA and CDR2 FQGNSA. V lost 4 bases and J lost 4, with 10 bases in between.

This clone appeared a few times. This sequence joins TRBV7-6 and TRBJ2-3; TRBD1 agrees at 7 bases. With 2 bases clipped from V and 3 bases from J, the junction kept 5 bases outside the gene matches. CDR3 length: 15 residues. Germline assignment: CDR1 SGHVS and CDR2 FNYEAQ. CDR3 in amino acids: CASSLTQGRTDTQYF. The CDR3 region has the DNA TGTGCCAGCAGCTTAACACAGGGGCGGACAGATACGCAGTATTTT.

This chain joins TRBV7-9 and TRBJ2-3; D is perhaps TRBD1 (5 bases). CDR3 size: 15 residues. Germline CDR1 and CDR2: SEHNR and FQNEAQ (reference sequence). Trimming took 3 bases from V and 2 from J, leaving 12 bases between them. The CDR3 DNA reads as TGTGCCAGCAGCTTGATGACAGTGTACACAGATACGCAGTATTTT. It codes for CASSLMTVYTDTQYF. The full variable domain, rest sourced from reference TRBV7-9 and TRBJ2-3, is DTGVSQNPRHKITKRGQNVTFRCDPISEHNRLYWYRQTLGQGPEFLTYFQNEAQLEKSRLLSDRFSAERPKGSFSTLEIQRTEQGDSAMYLCASSLMTVYTDTQYFGPGTRLTVL.

The rearrangement uses TRBV5-1 and TRBJ1-2; TRBD1 might be the D (5 bases). The V end lost 0 bases, the J end lost 4 bases, and 10 bases lay between the germline ends. The CDR3 sequence is 14 residues long. The germline CDR1 and CDR2 sequences are SGHRS and YFSETQ. CDR3 region: CASSLDQGSYGYTF. The CDR3, as DNA: TGCGCCAGCAGCTTGGATCAGGGTAGCTATGGCTACACCTTC.

This clone was detected only a few times. The rearrangement joins TRBV19 to TRBJ1-5; the D gene is possibly TRBD1 (5 bases). Trimming pared 3 bases from V and 5 bases from J, leaving 11 bases between. Per germline, CDR1 LNHDA and CDR2 SQIVND (reference sequence). The CDR3 contains 14 residues. The CDR3 sequence is CASSITGLDQPQHF. The DNA of the CDR3 is TGTGCCAGTAGTATCACAGGTTTAGATCAGCCCCAGCATTTT.

The chain combines TRBV4-2 with TRBJ2-7; 7 positions agree with TRBD1. Germline V CDR1 and CDR2: LGHNA, YNFKEQ. This CDR3 comprises 12 residues. The V segment lost 1 base and the J segment 6 bases; nucleotides outside the gene matches: 0. The CDR3 DNA reads as TGTGCCAGCAGCCAAGCAGGGGGCGAGCAGTACTTC. The encoded protein is CASSQAGGEQYF.

The gene calls are TRBV9 and TRBJ2-1; TRBD2 matches at 13 bases. Germline V gene data show CDR1 as SGDLS and CDR2 as YYNGEE. J was trimmed by 7 bases and V by 5 bases; bases with no gene match: 0. This CDR3 comprises 13 residues. The CDR3 region has the DNA TGTGCCAGCAGGGGACTAGCGGGGAATGAGCAGTTCTTC. Translating it yields CASRGLAGNEQFF.

The V gene is TRBV7-6, the J gene TRBJ1-5; D not resolved. Germline CDR1 reads SGHVS; CDR2 reads FNYEAQ. V lost 1 base and J lost 5, with 6 bases in between. The CDR3 is 13 residues long. The CDR3 here is CASSLGSDQPQHF. The CDR3 DNA is TGTGCCAGCAGCTTAGGCAGCGATCAGCCCCAGCATTTT.

The chain has TRBV6-6 and TRBJ1-5, with TRBD1 as a possible D gene (6 bases). CDR1 is MNHNY, CDR2 SVGAGI, per germline (reference sequence). The CDR3 consists of 15 residues. With 0 bases removed from V and 7 bases from J, the gap between germline ends came to 13 bases. CDR3 protein: CASSYSWDTNQPQHF. The DNA of the CDR3 is TGTGCCAGCAGTTACTCCTGGGACACCAACCAGCCCCAGCATTTT.

The chain uses TRBV11-2 and TRBJ2-7; 9 bases fit TRBD2. CDR3 size: 15 residues. The germline V gene has CDR1 SGHAT and CDR2 FQNNGV. V lost 6 bases, J lost 2 bases, and 8 bases stayed unmatched. The chain's CDR3 is CASSPSGGGAYEQYF. CDR3 bases: TGTGCCAGCAGTCCTTCCGGCGGGGGGGCCTACGAGCAGTACTTC. Full variable domain (remainder filled in from reference TRBV11-2 and TRBJ2-7): EAGVAQSPRYKIIEKRQSVAFWCNPISGHATLYWYQQILGQGPKLLIQFQNNGVVDDSQLPKDRFSAERLKGVDSTLKIQPAKLEDSAVYLCASSPSGGGAYEQYFGPGTRLTVT.